This T cell receptor beta chain was found in a study of neurological immune-mediated disorders. The cDNA was synthesized by 5'RACE incorporating 10-nucleotide random UMIs. From 15-18 subjects, every sequencing run obtained over 200 million TCR-beta sequences. TCRdb re-called the 5' RACE reads through MiXCR, storing one row per CDR3 protein. Among about 15,000 distinct CDR3 sequences listed, roughly 3% were seen once. Study-wide results and limits: HTLV-1-associated myelopathy ranked highest for TCR clonal expansion and multiple sclerosis lowest, beneath healthy controls.

Sorted libraries came from 1 million CD4+ or CD8+ T cells. This clonotype occurred many times. The antigen is not known. V lost 0 bases and J lost 5; bases outside the gene matches: 4. This CDR3 comprises 15 residues. The germline CDR1 and CDR2 sequences are SGHRS and YFSETQ. The receptor comes from a woman aged 35 to 49 in good health. The V gene is TRBV5-1, the J gene TRBJ2-7; 11 bases fit TRBD2. The sequenced material came from CD8+ T cells from blood. The CDR3 nucleotides read TGCGCCAGCAGCTTGGCACTAGCGGGAGATCACGAGCAGTACTTC. Translating it yields CASSLALAGDHEQYF.